Here is one TCR beta chain with its context. This sample is part of a study of blood T cell repertoires in COVID-19. Study-level background: The analysed material was cDNA or gDNA that came from T cells, B-cell-depleted T cells, or PBMCs.

Authors' processing steps: Using reference gene primer amplification, nucleated cell counts were estimated. The data were produced by immunoSEQ multiplex PCR, yet TCRdb's version contains in-frame clones alone and is incomplete. D and trimming come from the DNA, and the V and J calls and clone size come from that table. Here the sample spans under 250,000 clones, approximately 89% being singletons. What was sequenced was peripheral blood. This TCR was recovered from a woman aged 55-70 years who had recovered from COVID-19.

As DNA, the CDR3 is TGCGCCAGCAGCTTGGGTATTATGGGCAGTTACACAGATACGCAGTATTTT. This gives the protein CASSLGIMGSYTDTQYF. The chain couples TRBV5-1 to TRBJ2-3; D is unresolved. Germline V gene sequence: CDR1 SGHRS, CDR2 YFSETQ. V lost 0 bases, J lost 2 bases, and 16 bases lay in between. CDR3 size: 17 residues.